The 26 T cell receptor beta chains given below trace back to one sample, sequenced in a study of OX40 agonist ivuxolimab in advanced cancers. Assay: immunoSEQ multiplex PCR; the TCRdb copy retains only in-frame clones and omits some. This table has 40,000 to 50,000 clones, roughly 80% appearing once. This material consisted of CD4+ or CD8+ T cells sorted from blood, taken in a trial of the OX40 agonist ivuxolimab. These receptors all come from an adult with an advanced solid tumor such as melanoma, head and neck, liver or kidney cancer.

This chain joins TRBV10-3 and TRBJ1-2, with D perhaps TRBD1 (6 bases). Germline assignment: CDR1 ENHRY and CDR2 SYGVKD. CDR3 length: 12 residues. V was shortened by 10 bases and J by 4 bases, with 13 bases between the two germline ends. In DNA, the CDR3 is TGTGCCACGTCGGACAGTGGCTATGGCTACACCTTC. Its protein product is CATSDSGYGYTF.

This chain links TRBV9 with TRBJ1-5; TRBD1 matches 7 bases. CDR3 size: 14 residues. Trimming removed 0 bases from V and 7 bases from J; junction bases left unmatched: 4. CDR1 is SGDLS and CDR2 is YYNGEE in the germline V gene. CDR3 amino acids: CASSVEGAGQPQHF. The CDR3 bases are TGTGCCAGCAGCGTAGAGGGGGCTGGACAGCCCCAGCATTTT.

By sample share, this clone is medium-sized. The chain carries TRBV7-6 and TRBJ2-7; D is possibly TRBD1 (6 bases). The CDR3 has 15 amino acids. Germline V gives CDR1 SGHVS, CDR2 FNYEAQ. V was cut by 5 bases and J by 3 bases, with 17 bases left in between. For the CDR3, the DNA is TGTGCCAGCAGCAGATCGACAGGAATGCTCTACGAGCAGTACTTC. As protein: CASSRSTGMLYEQYF.

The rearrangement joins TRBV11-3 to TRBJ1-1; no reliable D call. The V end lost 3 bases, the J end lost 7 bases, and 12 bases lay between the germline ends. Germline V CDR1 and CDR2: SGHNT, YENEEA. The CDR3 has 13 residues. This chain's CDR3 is CASSFLNGGEAFF. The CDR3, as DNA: TGTGCCAGCAGCTTCCTGAATGGAGGTGAAGCTTTCTTT.

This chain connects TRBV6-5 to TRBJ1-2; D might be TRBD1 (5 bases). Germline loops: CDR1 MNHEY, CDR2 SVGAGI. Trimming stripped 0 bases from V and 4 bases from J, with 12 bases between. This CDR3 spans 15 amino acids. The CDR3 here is CASSYSIGEGYGYTF. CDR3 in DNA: TGTGCCAGCAGTTACTCGATAGGGGAAGGCTATGGCTACACCTTC.

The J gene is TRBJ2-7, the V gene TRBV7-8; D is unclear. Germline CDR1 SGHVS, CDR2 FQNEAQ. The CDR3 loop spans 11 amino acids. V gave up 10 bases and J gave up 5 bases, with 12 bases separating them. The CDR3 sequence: CATYVGNEQYF. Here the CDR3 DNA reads TGTGCCACCTATGTAGGGAACGAGCAGTACTTC.

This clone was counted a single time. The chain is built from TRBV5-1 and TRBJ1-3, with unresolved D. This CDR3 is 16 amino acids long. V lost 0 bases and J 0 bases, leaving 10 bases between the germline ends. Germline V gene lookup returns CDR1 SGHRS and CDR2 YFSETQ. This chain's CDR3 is CASSLDLPISGNTIYF. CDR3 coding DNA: TGCGCCAGCAGCTTGGATCTACCAATCTCTGGAAACACCATATATTTT. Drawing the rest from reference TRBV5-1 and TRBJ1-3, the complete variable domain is KAGVTQTPRYLIKTRGQQVTLSCSPISGHRSVSWYQQTPGQGLQFLFEYFSETQRNKGNFPGRFSGRQFSNSRSEMNVSTLELGDSALYLCASSLDLPISGNTIYFGEGSWLTVV.

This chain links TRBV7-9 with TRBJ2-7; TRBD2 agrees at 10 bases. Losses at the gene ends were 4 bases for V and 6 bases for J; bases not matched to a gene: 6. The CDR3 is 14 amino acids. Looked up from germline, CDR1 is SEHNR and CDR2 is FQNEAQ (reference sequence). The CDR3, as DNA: TGTGCCAGCAGCTCTACTAGCGGGAAGGTCGAGCAGTACTTC. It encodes CASSSTSGKVEQYF.

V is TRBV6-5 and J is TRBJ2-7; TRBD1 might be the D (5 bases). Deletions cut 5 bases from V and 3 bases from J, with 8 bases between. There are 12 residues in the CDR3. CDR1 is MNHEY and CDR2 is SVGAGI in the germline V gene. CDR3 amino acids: CASSIDSYEQYF. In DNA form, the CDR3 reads TGTGCCAGCAGTATAGACAGCTACGAGCAGTACTTC.

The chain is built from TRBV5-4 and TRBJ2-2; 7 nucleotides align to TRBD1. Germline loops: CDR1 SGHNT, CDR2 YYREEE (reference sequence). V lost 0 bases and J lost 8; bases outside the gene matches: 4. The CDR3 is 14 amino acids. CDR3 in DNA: TGTGCCAGCAGCTTGGGAGGGGGCATGGGGGAGCTGTTTTTT. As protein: CASSLGGGMGELFF.

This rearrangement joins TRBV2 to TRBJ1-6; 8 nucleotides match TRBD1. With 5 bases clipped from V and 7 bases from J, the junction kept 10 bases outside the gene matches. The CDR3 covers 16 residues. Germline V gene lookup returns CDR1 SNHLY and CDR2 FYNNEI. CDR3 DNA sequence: TGTGCCAGCAGTACCCGGACAGGGTCTGGGAATTCACCCCTCCACTTT. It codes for CASSTRTGSGNSPLHF.

CDR3 in DNA: TGTGCCAGCAGTTCGTACCGGGACAGGGTACCCAATCAGCCCCAGCATTTT. Amino acids: CASSSYRDRVPNQPQHF. The J gene is TRBJ1-5, the V gene TRBV28; 9 nucleotides line up with TRBD1. The V gene end was trimmed by 4 bases and the J gene end by 3 bases; junction bases not matched to a gene: 10. CDR1 MDHEN and CDR2 SYDVKM come from the germline V gene. The CDR3 extends over 17 amino acids.

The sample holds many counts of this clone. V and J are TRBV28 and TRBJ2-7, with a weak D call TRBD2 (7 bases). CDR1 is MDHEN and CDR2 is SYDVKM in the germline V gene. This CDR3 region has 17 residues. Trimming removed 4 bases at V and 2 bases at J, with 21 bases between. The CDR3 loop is CASSSVGQRGEPYEQYF. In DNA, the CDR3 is TGTGCCAGCAGTTCCGTCGGACAGCGGGGCGAGCCCTACGAGCAGTACTTC.

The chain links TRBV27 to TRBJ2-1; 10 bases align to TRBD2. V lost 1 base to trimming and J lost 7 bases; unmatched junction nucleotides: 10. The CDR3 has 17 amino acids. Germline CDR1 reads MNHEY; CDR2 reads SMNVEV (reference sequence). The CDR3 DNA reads TGTGCCAGCAGTTTATTCCCGGGACTAGCGTTAGTGAATGAGCAGTTCTTC. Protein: CASSLFPGLALVNEQFF.

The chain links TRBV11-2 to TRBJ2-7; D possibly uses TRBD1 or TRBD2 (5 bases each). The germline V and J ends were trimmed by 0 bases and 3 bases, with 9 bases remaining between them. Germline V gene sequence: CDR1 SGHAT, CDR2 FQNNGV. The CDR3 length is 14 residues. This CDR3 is CASSLDYGGYEQYF. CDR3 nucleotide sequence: TGTGCCAGCAGCTTAGACTATGGGGGCTACGAGCAGTACTTC.

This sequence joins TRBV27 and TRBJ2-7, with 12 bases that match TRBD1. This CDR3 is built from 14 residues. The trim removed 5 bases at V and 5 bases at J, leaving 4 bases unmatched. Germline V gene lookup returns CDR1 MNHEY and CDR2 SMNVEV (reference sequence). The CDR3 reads CASSPGTGGNEQYF. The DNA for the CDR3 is TGTGCCAGCAGTCCTGGGACAGGGGGCAACGAGCAGTACTTC.

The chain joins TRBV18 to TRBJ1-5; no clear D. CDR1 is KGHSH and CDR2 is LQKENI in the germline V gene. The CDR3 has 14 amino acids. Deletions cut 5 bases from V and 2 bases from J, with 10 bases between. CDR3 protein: CASSREDGNQPQHF. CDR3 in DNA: TGTGCCAGCTCAAGGGAGGACGGCAATCAGCCCCAGCATTTT.

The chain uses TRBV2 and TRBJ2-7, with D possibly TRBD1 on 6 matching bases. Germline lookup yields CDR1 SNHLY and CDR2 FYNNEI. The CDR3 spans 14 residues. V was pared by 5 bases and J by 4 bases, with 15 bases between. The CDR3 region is CASSQGSGFYEQYF. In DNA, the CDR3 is TGTGCCAGCAGTCAGGGGTCGGGTTTTTACGAGCAGTACTTC.

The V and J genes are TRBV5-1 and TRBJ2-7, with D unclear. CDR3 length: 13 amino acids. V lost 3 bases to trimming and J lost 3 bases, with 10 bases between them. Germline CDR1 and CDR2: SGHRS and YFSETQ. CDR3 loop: CASSSARYYEQYF. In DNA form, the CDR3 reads TGCGCCAGCAGCTCGGCTAGATACTACGAGCAGTACTTC.

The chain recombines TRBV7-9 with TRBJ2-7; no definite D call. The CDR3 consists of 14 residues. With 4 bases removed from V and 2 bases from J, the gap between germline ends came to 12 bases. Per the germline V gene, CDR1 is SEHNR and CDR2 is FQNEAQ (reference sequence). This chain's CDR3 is CASSSTDGTYEQYF. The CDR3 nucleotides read TGTGCCAGCAGCTCCACTGATGGGACCTACGAGCAGTACTTC.

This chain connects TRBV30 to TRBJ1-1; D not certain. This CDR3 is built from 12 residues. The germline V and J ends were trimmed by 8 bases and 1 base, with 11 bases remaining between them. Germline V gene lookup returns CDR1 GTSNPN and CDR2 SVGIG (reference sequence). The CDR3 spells CAVNDGNTEAFF. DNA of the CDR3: TGTGCCGTCAACGACGGGAACACTGAAGCTTTCTTT.

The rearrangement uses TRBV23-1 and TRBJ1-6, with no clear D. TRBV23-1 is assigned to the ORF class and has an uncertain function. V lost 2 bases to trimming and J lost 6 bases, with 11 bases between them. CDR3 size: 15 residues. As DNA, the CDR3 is TGCGCCAGCAGTCAACGGGCGGTGAGTAATTCACCCCTCCACTTT. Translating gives CASSQRAVSNSPLHF.

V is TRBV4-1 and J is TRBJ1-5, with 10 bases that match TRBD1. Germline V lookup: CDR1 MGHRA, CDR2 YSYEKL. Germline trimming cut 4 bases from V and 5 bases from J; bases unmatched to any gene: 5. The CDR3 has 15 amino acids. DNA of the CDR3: TGCGCCAGCAGCCTGGGACAGGGGTTGGATCAGCCCCAGCATTTT. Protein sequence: CASSLGQGLDQPQHF.

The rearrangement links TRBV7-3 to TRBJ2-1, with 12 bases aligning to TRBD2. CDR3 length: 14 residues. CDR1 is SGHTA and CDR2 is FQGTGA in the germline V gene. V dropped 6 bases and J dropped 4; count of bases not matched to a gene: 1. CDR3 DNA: TGTGCCAGCAGTCTAGCGGGGGGGTACAATGAGCAGTTCTTC. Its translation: CASSLAGGYNEQFF.

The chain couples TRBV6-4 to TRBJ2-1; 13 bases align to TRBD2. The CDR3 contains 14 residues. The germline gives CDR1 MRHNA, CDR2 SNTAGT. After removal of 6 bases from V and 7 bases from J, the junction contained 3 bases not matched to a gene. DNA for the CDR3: TGTGCCAGCAGAGGACTAGCGGGGGTAAATGAGCAGTTCTTC. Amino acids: CASRGLAGVNEQFF.

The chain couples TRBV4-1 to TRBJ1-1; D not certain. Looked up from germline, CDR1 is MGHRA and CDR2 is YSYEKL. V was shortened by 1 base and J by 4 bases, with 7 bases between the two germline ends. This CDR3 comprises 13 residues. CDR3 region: CASSQADRTEAFF. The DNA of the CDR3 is TGCGCCAGCAGCCAAGCGGACCGCACTGAAGCTTTCTTT.